Reported below is one T cell receptor (beta chain). The data were taken from a study of blood T cell repertoires in COVID-19. The overall study: Both acute and convalescent COVID-19 samples were obtained from the United States, Italy and Spain. The analysed material was cDNA or gDNA that came from T cells, B-cell-depleted T cells, or PBMCs.

The CDR3 is 17 amino acids. Germline V gene data show CDR1 as LGHDT and CDR2 as YNNKEL (reference sequence). The V gene end was trimmed by 1 base and the J gene end by 0 bases; junction bases not matched to a gene: 6. Assay: immunoSEQ multiplex PCR; the TCRdb copy retains only in-frame clones and omits some. There are around 160,000 clones in the sample; more than 75% occur only once, and 15% to 20% lies in the top ten. Sequencing used peripheral blood. The TCR sequence derives from a man between 60 and 70 years old with active or convalescent COVID-19. This rearrangement joins TRBV3-1 (or the pseudogene TRBV3-2) to TRBJ2-7; the match to TRBD1 covers 10 bases. This chain's CDR3 is CASSQGSTGGSSYEQYF. In nucleotides, the CDR3 is TGTGCCAGCAGCCAAGGTTCGACAGGGGGCTCCTCCTACGAGCAGTACTTC.